This T cell receptor (beta chain) was captured in a study of PD-L1 blockade in urothelial cancer. Some clones are missing from TCRdb's copy, which holds only in-frame ones; the method was immunoSEQ multiplex PCR. Among some 40,000 clones listed, 80% to 95% were seen once. The TCR comes from a man between 65 and 80 years old with urothelial cancer. The material sequenced was PBMCs, taken around atezolizumab (anti-PD-L1) treatment.

CDR3 residues: CASSADSKETQYF. Written as DNA, the CDR3 is TGTGCCAGCAGCGCGGACAGTAAAGAGACCCAGTACTTC. This chain links TRBV2 with TRBJ2-5, with D perhaps matching TRBD1 (6 bases). The ends were cut back, 6 bases at V and 3 bases at J, with 11 bases in the middle. The CDR3 extends over 13 amino acids. From germline, CDR1 is SNHLY and CDR2 FYNNEI.